This T cell receptor (beta chain) was identified in a study of blood T cell repertoires in COVID-19. Across the study: The samples span acute and convalescent COVID-19 from the United States, Italy and Spain. Nucleic acid was either cDNA or gDNA, and it came from T cells, B-cell-depleted T cells, or PBMCs.

Source study methods: Reference gene primer amplification in the assay estimated nucleated cell counts. TCRdb's copy holds only in-frame clones and misses some; the assay was immunoSEQ multiplex PCR. V and J calls plus clone size are reproduced from that table; the DNA served to infer D and trimming. Of some 150,000 clones listed, 88% are singletons. Per the germline V gene, CDR1 is LGHDT and CDR2 is YNNKEL (reference sequence). This CDR3 spans 15 amino acids. V lost 1 base and J lost 4, with 14 bases in between. Specimen: peripheral blood. The chain uses TRBV3-1 (or the pseudogene TRBV3-2) and TRBJ2-7; TRBD1 is a possible D gene (6 bases). This clonotype originated in a human donor in a cohort sampled during active COVID-19. In DNA, the CDR3 is TGTGCCAGCAGCCAAGTTTCCGGGACACCGTACGAGCAGTACTTC. It specifies CASSQVSGTPYEQYF.